This T cell receptor (beta chain) was retrieved from a study of T cell changes during pregnancy in multiple sclerosis. Germline V gives CDR1 SGHNT, CDR2 YYREEE (reference sequence). The V and J ends lost 3 bases and 5 bases respectively, with 16 bases between them. CDR3 length: 15 residues. Only in-frame clones appear in the TCRdb table, and some are missing; sequencing was by immunoSEQ multiplex PCR. Of about 31,000 clones in the sample, around nine tenths are singletons; the top ten hold around 4%. The sequences come from CD8+ T cells from peripheral blood mononuclear cells, collected in the second trimester of pregnancy. The chain is built from TRBV5-4 and TRBJ2-3; tentative D call: TRBD1 (6 bases). This TCR derives from a female donor with multiple sclerosis, enrolled in a pregnancy study. This chain's CDR3 is CASSSTGLRGDTQYF. For the CDR3, the DNA is TGTGCCAGCAGCTCCACCGGCCTCAGGGGAGATACGCAGTATTTT.